These 32 T cell receptor beta chains were sequenced from one sample in a study of early T cells in non-severe SARS-CoV-2 infection. In TCRdb, the 5' RACE reads were re-called with MiXCR into one record per CDR3 protein. The sample lists roughly 51,000 distinct CDR3 sequences, about 6% occurring once. The sequenced sample was whole blood, obtained at baseline. The source is an adult who was a healthcare worker with PCR-confirmed SARS-CoV-2 infection or an uninfected control (not recorded which).

This clonotype was seen repeatedly, ten times or more. The gene calls are TRBV5-5 and TRBJ2-7; 12 bases line up with TRBD2. The CDR3 has 17 residues. From germline, CDR1 is SGHKS and CDR2 YYEKEE (reference sequence). Trimming removed 5 bases from V and 2 bases from J; junction bases left unmatched: 11. Written as DNA, the CDR3 is TGTGCCAGCAGTTTGCCTAGCGGGGGGGTACCTCCCTACGAGCAGTACTTC. Residues: CASSLPSGGVPPYEQYF.

This clonotype has a count of ten or more. The V and J genes are TRBV18 and TRBJ2-2, with 7 bases matching TRBD1. CDR3 length: 15 amino acids. CDR1 is KGHSH, CDR2 LQKENI, per germline. After removal of 4 bases from V and 2 bases from J, the junction contained 4 bases not matched to a gene. CDR3 protein: CASSRGTVNTGELFF. CDR3 DNA: TGTGCCAGCTCACGAGGGACAGTCAACACCGGGGAGCTGTTTTTT.

The sample holds many counts of this clonotype. This chain connects TRBV11-2 to TRBJ2-5; possibly TRBD1 or TRBD2 for D (6 bases each). The CDR3 covers 14 residues. Germline V gene lookup returns CDR1 SGHAT and CDR2 FQNNGV. The V and J ends lost 1 base and 5 bases respectively, with 11 bases between them. CDR3 amino acids: CASSLVRGGETQYF. CDR3 nucleotides: TGTGCCAGCAGCTTAGTCAGGGGAGGCGAGACCCAGTACTTC.

This clonotype was detected ten times or more. The chain combines TRBV9 with TRBJ2-3; D gene ambiguous. From germline, CDR1 is SGDLS and CDR2 YYNGEE. V was shortened by 3 bases and J by 6 bases, with 17 bases between the two germline ends. The CDR3 has 15 residues. In DNA form, the CDR3 reads TGTGCCAGCAGCGCCCAGCCACTCGGGCTTGATACGCAGTATTTT. Amino acids: CASSAQPLGLDTQYF.

This clonotype was picked up many times. The V and J genes are TRBV9 and TRBJ1-2; TRBD1 is a possible D gene (6 bases). The CDR3 is made up of 16 amino acids. Germline values: CDR1 SGDLS, CDR2 YYNGEE. The V end was cut by 4 bases, the J end by 6 bases, with 22 bases between. The CDR3 region is CASSPSQQGSVHGYTF. The CDR3 nucleotides are TGTGCCAGCAGCCCTAGCCAACAGGGAAGCGTCCATGGCTACACCTTC.

At least ten counts were recorded for this clonotype. This chain links TRBV5-4 with TRBJ2-5; the D gene is possibly TRBD2 (5 bases). The germline CDR1 and CDR2 sequences are SGHNT and YYREEE (reference sequence). Trimming cost V 2 bases and J 2 bases, with 13 bases left between them. The CDR3 runs 15 residues. The CDR3 spells CASSFRASFQETQYF. The CDR3, as DNA: TGTGCCAGCAGCTTTAGGGCTAGCTTTCAAGAGACCCAGTACTTC.

This chain's CDR3 is CAWSGPGSYNEQFF. CDR3 in DNA: TGTGCCTGGAGTGGCCCAGGCTCCTACAATGAGCAGTTCTTC. This chain connects TRBV30 to TRBJ2-1, with unresolved D. The CDR3 has 14 residues. Trimming removed 1 base from V and 0 bases from J, with 7 bases in between. Per germline, CDR1 GTSNPN and CDR2 SVGIG (reference sequence).

Ten or more counts support this clonotype. This chain links TRBV20-1 with TRBJ2-6; possible D gene TRBD2, 7 bases. Germline values: CDR1 DFQATT, CDR2 SNEGSKA (reference sequence). The CDR3 contains 21 residues. The V end lost 6 bases, the J end lost 1 base, and 31 bases lay between the germline ends. For the CDR3, the DNA is TGCAGTGCCCCTCTCCCCCTTAGGGGGGGCCTGGCAAGGTCTGGGGCCAACGTCCTGACTTTC. This sequence encodes CSAPLPLRGGLARSGANVLTF.

This clonotype has a single count. The chain combines TRBV10-3 with TRBJ1-2; 7 bases fit TRBD1. Germline trimming cut 6 bases from V and 8 bases from J; bases unmatched to any gene: 9. CDR3 size: 13 residues. Germline V lookup: CDR1 ENHRY, CDR2 SYGVKD. In DNA form, the CDR3 reads TGTGCCATCAGAACAACAGGGGAAGTCGGCTACACCTTC. Its translation: CAIRTTGEVGYTF.

In this sample, this clonotype turned up a few times. The rearrangement joins TRBV20-1 to TRBJ2-3; D might be TRBD2 (5 bases). This CDR3 has 13 residues. V lost 5 bases and J 2 bases, leaving 11 bases between the germline ends. The germline CDR1 and CDR2 sequences are DFQATT and SNEGSKA (reference sequence). Here the CDR3 DNA reads TGCAGTGCTCCCGGGGTCTCCACAGATACGCAGTATTTT. Translated: CSAPGVSTDTQYF.

This clonotype came up a few times. V gene TRBV10-1 combines with J gene TRBJ2-3; 8 bases align to TRBD2. Germline trimming cut 3 bases from V and 3 bases from J; bases unmatched to any gene: 5. The CDR3 covers 15 residues. Germline CDR1 is WNHNN and CDR2 is SYGVQD (reference sequence). The CDR3 protein is CASSDWQRGTDTQYF. CDR3 DNA sequence: TGCGCCAGCAGTGATTGGCAGCGGGGGACAGATACGCAGTATTTT.

This clonotype showed up many times. The chain is built from TRBV28 and TRBJ1-2, with D unclear. CDR3 length: 12 amino acids. Trimming shortened V by 3 bases and J by 5 bases, and 7 bases separated the two germline ends. CDR1 and CDR2 from the germline V gene are MDHEN and SYDVKM. CDR3 coding DNA: TGTGCCAGCAGTTTCGATCGATATGGCTACACCTTC. Translating gives CASSFDRYGYTF.

This chain connects TRBV6-6 to TRBJ1-2, with TRBD1 as a possible D gene (6 bases). From germline, CDR1 is MNHNY and CDR2 SVGAGI (reference sequence). Trimming removed 11 bases at V and 0 bases at J, with 25 bases between. This CDR3 region has 17 residues. The CDR3 nucleotides are TGTGCCGCCTTCAGCAGGGGTGGGGAACAAGCTAACTATGGCTACACCTTC. Its translation: CAAFSRGGEQANYGYTF.

This clonotype was counted at least ten times. The V gene is TRBV19, the J gene TRBJ2-1; 12 bases match TRBD2. Germline V gene data show CDR1 as LNHDA and CDR2 as SQIVND (reference sequence). The CDR3 consists of 16 residues. The V gene end was trimmed by 5 bases and the J gene end by 9 bases; junction bases not matched to a gene: 11. DNA for the CDR3: TGTGCCAGTAGTGTTCGACTAGCGGGGGCCCACCGTGAGCAGTTCTTC. Its protein product is CASSVRLAGAHREQFF.

The chain is built from TRBV2 and TRBJ2-1; TRBD2 matches 12 bases. The CDR3 loop spans 16 amino acids. Germline lookup yields CDR1 SNHLY and CDR2 FYNNEI. Trimming removed 4 bases from V and 9 bases from J; junction bases left unmatched: 10. CDR3 amino acids: CASSGPGLAGRGEQFF. Written as DNA, the CDR3 is TGTGCCAGCAGTGGACCGGGACTAGCGGGTCGCGGTGAGCAGTTCTTC.

The sample holds many counts of this clonotype. The chain carries TRBV28 and TRBJ1-1; TRBD1 might be the D (5 bases). Germline-derived CDR1 and CDR2 are MDHEN and SYDVKM. The ends were cut back, 6 bases at V and 3 bases at J, with 11 bases in the middle. There are 13 residues in the CDR3. The DNA for the CDR3 is TGTGCCAGCAGCATTCGAGGGGACACTGAAGCTTTCTTT. Translated: CASSIRGDTEAFF. The whole variable domain, remainder taken from reference TRBV28 and TRBJ1-1, is DVKVTQSSRYLVKRTGEKVFLECVQDMDHENMFWYRQDPGLGLRLIYFSYDVKMKEKGDIPEGYSVSREKKERFSLILESASTNQTSMYLCASSIRGDTEAFFGQGTRLTVV.

CDR3 amino acids: CASSLFRGEAFF. CDR3 coding DNA: TGTGCCAGCAGTTTATTCCGGGGAGAAGCTTTCTTT. The chain couples TRBV28 to TRBJ1-1, with unresolved D. Germline-derived CDR1 and CDR2 are MDHEN and SYDVKM. The CDR3 covers 12 residues. The V and J ends lost 1 base and 8 bases respectively, with 8 bases between them. Variable domain in full (rest from reference TRBV28 and TRBJ1-1): DVKVTQSSRYLVKRTGEKVFLECVQDMDHENMFWYRQDPGLGLRLIYFSYDVKMKEKGDIPEGYSVSREKKERFSLILESASTNQTSMYLCASSLFRGEAFFGQGTRLTVV.

The chain recombines TRBV6-2 or TRBV6-3 with TRBJ2-5, with 10 bases identical to TRBD1. With V trimmed by 4 bases and J by 1 base, 6 bases remained unmatched. The CDR3 totals 16 residues. Looked up from germline, CDR1 is MNHEY and CDR2 is SVGEGT. The CDR3 is CASSSWTGGSQETQYF. CDR3 DNA sequence: TGTGCCAGCAGTTCCTGGACAGGGGGATCCCAAGAGACCCAGTACTTC.

This chain links TRBV9 with TRBJ2-6; D unclear. This CDR3 has 15 amino acids. Germline CDR1 SGDLS, CDR2 YYNGEE. The germline V and J ends were trimmed by 0 bases and 2 bases, with 6 bases remaining between them. The DNA of the CDR3 is TGTGCCAGCAGCGTAGAAATTCCTGGGGCCAACGTCCTGACTTTC. This gives the protein CASSVEIPGANVLTF.

This clonotype was seen ten or more times. The V gene is TRBV20-1, the J gene TRBJ2-7; the D is unclear. V dropped 5 bases and J dropped 1 base, with 6 bases sitting between them. The CDR3 is 11 residues long. Germline V lookup: CDR1 DFQATT, CDR2 SNEGSKA (reference sequence). This chain's CDR3 is CSAFKSYEQYF. The CDR3 DNA is TGCAGTGCTTTTAAATCCTACGAGCAGTACTTC.

The rearrangement uses TRBV30 and TRBJ1-2, with D unresolved. Trimming stripped 2 bases from V and 0 bases from J, with 7 bases between. Germline V lookup: CDR1 GTSNPN, CDR2 SVGIG (reference sequence). The CDR3 loop spans 13 amino acids. The CDR3 DNA follows: TGTGCCTGGAGTTTTGGGGCTAACTATGGCTACACCTTC. This sequence encodes CAWSFGANYGYTF.

In this sample, this clonotype turned up many times. The chain carries TRBV12-3 or TRBV12-4 and TRBJ2-3; D unclear. The CDR3 has 14 amino acids. The V end was cut by 4 bases, the J end by 1 base, with 9 bases between. The CDR3 sequence: CASSSFEGTDTQYF. CDR3 nucleotides: TGTGCCAGCAGTTCTTTTGAGGGCACAGATACGCAGTATTTT.

This clonotype came up a few times. This chain uses TRBV12-3 or TRBV12-4 with TRBJ2-1, with D maybe TRBD2 (6 bases). CDR3 length equals 15 residues. Trimming shortened V by 3 bases and J by 4 bases, and 13 bases separated the two germline ends. The CDR3 here is CASSFDSGGYNEQFF. CDR3 coding DNA: TGTGCCAGCAGTTTTGATAGCGGAGGATACAATGAGCAGTTCTTC.

On this clonotype itself: A much larger clone differs by one base, so this may be a read error. The rearrangement uses TRBV20-1 and TRBJ1-1, with D unresolved. The CDR3 runs to 13 residues. Trimming shortened V by 6 bases and J by 3 bases, and 14 bases separated the two germline ends. Looked up from germline, CDR1 is DFQATT and CDR2 is SNEGSKA (reference sequence). DNA of the CDR3: TGCAGTGCAGACCCCAGCTGGGACACTGAAGCTTTCTTT. This encodes CSADPSWDTEAFF.

In this sample, this clonotype turned up a few times. The rearrangement links TRBV7-2 to TRBJ1-5, with a possible D match to TRBD1 (6 bases). V gave up 5 bases and J gave up 0 bases, with 26 bases separating them. Germline values: CDR1 SGHTA, CDR2 FQGNSA. The CDR3 loop spans 20 amino acids. CDR3 protein: CASSIRSHLQGRHSNQPQHF. The CDR3 DNA is TGTGCCAGCAGCATAAGATCACATTTACAGGGAAGGCATAGCAATCAGCCCCAGCATTTT. The full variable domain, rest sourced from reference TRBV7-2 and TRBJ1-5, is GAGVSQSPSNKVTEKGKDVELRCDPISGHTALYWYRQSLGQGLEFLIYFQGNSAPDKSGLPSDRFSAERTGGSVSTLTIQRTQQEDSAVYLCASSIRSHLQGRHSNQPQHFGDGTRLSIL.

The chain is built from TRBV13 and TRBJ2-7, with D tentatively TRBD1 (6 bases). CDR3 size: 13 residues. CDR1 is PRHDT, CDR2 FYEKMQ, per germline (reference sequence). V lost 5 bases and J lost 5, with 13 bases in between. This CDR3 reads CASSQRQVNEQYF. The CDR3, as DNA: TGTGCCAGCAGCCAGAGACAGGTAAACGAGCAGTACTTC.

The chain couples TRBV11-2 to TRBJ2-1; 9 bases fit TRBD1. In germline, CDR1 is SGHAT, CDR2 FQNNGV. This CDR3 comprises 15 residues. V shed 2 bases and J 7 bases; nucleotides not matched to a gene: 6. CDR3 residues: CASSLPGQGTNEQFF. CDR3 sequence (DNA): TGTGCCAGCAGCTTACCTGGACAGGGGACGAATGAGCAGTTCTTC. The full variable domain, its missing parts supplied by reference TRBV11-2 and TRBJ2-1, is EAGVAQSPRYKIIEKRQSVAFWCNPISGHATLYWYQQILGQGPKLLIQFQNNGVVDDSQLPKDRFSAERLKGVDSTLKIQPAKLEDSAVYLCASSLPGQGTNEQFFGPGTRLTVL.

This clonotype was counted ten times or more. The chain links TRBV3-1 to TRBJ2-7; D tentatively reads TRBD1 or TRBD2 (6 bases each). V was shortened by 5 bases and J by 6 bases, with 17 bases between the two germline ends. There are 14 residues in the CDR3. Germline V gene lookup returns CDR1 LGHDT and CDR2 YNNKEL (reference sequence). CDR3 in amino acids: CASSRGTGASEQYF. The CDR3 DNA reads TGTGCCAGCAGCAGGGGGACTGGGGCATCCGAGCAGTACTTC.

The CDR3 coding sequence is TGTGCCAGCAGCTTAACGTACACAGATACGCAGTATTTT. It translates to CASSLTYTDTQYF. The chain has TRBV7-2 and TRBJ2-3, with unresolved D. The CDR3 contains 13 residues. The V gene lost 2 bases and the J gene lost 2 bases, with 5 bases spanning the gap. The germline gives CDR1 SGHTA, CDR2 FQGNSA. Variable domain in full (rest from reference TRBV7-2 and TRBJ2-3): GAGVSQSPSNKVTEKGKDVELRCDPISGHTALYWYRQSLGQGLEFLIYFQGNSAPDKSGLPSDRFSAERTGGSVSTLTIQRTQQEDSAVYLCASSLTYTDTQYFGPGTRLTVL.

Ten or more counts support this clonotype. The V gene is TRBV12-3 or TRBV12-4, the J gene TRBJ2-7; D gene uncertain. This CDR3 region has 12 residues. The ends were cut back, 8 bases at V and 3 bases at J, with 11 bases in the middle. The CDR3 nucleotides are TGTGCCAGCGGAAGCAGTCTCTACGAGCAGTACTTC. It specifies CASGSSLYEQYF.

This clonotype was seen ten or more times. The CDR3 DNA is TGCGCCAGCAGCTTGCGAGGGGGCGCCGGCACCGGGGAGCTGTTTTTT. Its protein product is CASSLRGGAGTGELFF. The J gene is TRBJ2-2, the V gene TRBV5-1; 7 positions match TRBD1. The CDR3 totals 16 residues. CDR1 and CDR2 from the germline V gene are SGHRS and YFSETQ. The V segment lost 1 base and the J segment 4 bases; nucleotides outside the gene matches: 7.

This clonotype was found a few times. The CDR3 sequence is CAWSGGGPKKAQYF. The DNA of the CDR3 is TGTGCCTGGAGTGGGGGAGGCCCCAAGAAGGCCCAGTACTTC. The chain couples TRBV30 to TRBJ2-5, with D tentatively TRBD2 (6 bases). Germline CDR1 is GTSNPN and CDR2 is SVGIG (reference sequence). This CDR3 region has 14 residues. Trimming removed 1 base from V and 9 bases from J, with 18 bases in between.